Following are 9 T cell receptor beta chains from one sample sequenced in a study of blood T cell repertoires in COVID-19 (dated by TCRdb to about 2020). The library relied on the immunoSEQ multiplex PCR assay. What TCRdb holds here is the immuneACCESS table cut down to in-frame rearrangements. Part of the clones is not present; checked against another copy, under half of the missing clones reflect an unresolved V gene, and the others are unexplained. A total of about 190,000 clones appear in this sample, around 90% of them only once. About 6.7% of the sample comes from the top ten. The sequenced sample consisted of peripheral blood. The origin of the receptors is a man in his forties with acute or convalescent COVID-19.

The J gene is TRBJ2-5, the V gene TRBV5-4; D is unclear. The V gene lost 0 bases and the J gene lost 4 bases, with 13 bases spanning the gap. The length of the CDR3 is 15 residues. Germline V lookup: CDR1 SGHNT, CDR2 YYREEE (reference sequence). CDR3 amino acids: CASSLAAVPVETQYF. The CDR3, as DNA: TGTGCCAGCAGCTTGGCGGCGGTTCCGGTAGAGACCCAGTACTTC. The entire variable domain, with the rest obtained from reference TRBV5-4 and TRBJ2-5, is as follows: ETGVTQSPTHLIKTRGQQVTLRCSSQSGHNTVSWYQQALGQGPQFIFQYYREEENGRGNFPPRFSGLQFPNYSSELNVNALELDDSALYLCASSLAAVPVETQYFGPGTRLLVL.

V gene TRBV11-2 combines with J gene TRBJ1-2; the D gene is possibly TRBD1 (5 bases). Trimming removed 4 bases from V and 7 bases from J, with 19 bases in between. Per germline, CDR1 SGHAT and CDR2 FQNNGV. The CDR3 totals 15 residues. The CDR3 region has the DNA TGTGCCAGCAGCTCTGGAACCAGGGCCTTCCGTGGCTACACCTTC. It is translated as CASSSGTRAFRGYTF.

The chain combines TRBV2 with TRBJ2-7; 9 nucleotides match TRBD1. Per germline, CDR1 SNHLY and CDR2 FYNNEI. The CDR3 has 11 amino acids. V was pared by 6 bases and J by 11 bases, with 5 bases of the junction left unmatched. The CDR3 DNA follows: TGTGCCAGCAGCATCGGACAGGGGAAGTACTTC. The encoded protein is CASSIGQGKYF. Full variable domain (remainder filled in from reference TRBV2 and TRBJ2-7): EPEVTQTPSHQVTQMGQEVILRCVPISNHLYFYWYRQILGQKVEFLVSFYNNEISEKSEIFDDQFSVERPDGSNFTLKIRSTKLEDSAMYFCASSIGQGKYFGPGTRLTVT.

The V gene is TRBV28, the J gene TRBJ1-2, with D possibly matching TRBD1 (6 bases). Germline CDR1 and CDR2: MDHEN and SYDVKM. This CDR3 has 15 residues. Trimming stripped 7 bases from V and 6 bases from J, with 21 bases between. Here the CDR3 reads CASTLRGSLSDGYTF. In nucleotides, the CDR3 is TGTGCCAGCACCCTCAGGGGATCCCTGAGTGATGGCTACACCTTC.

The chain recombines TRBV5-1 with TRBJ2-1; 9 positions agree with TRBD1. Germline V gene sequence: CDR1 SGHRS, CDR2 YFSETQ. The CDR3 extends over 19 amino acids. V lost 6 bases, J lost 3 bases, and 19 bases stayed unmatched. The CDR3: CASTSGQGDVSGNYNEQFF. The CDR3 DNA reads as TGCGCCAGCACCTCGGGACAGGGTGACGTTTCCGGCAACTACAATGAGCAGTTCTTC.

This chain connects TRBV20-1 to TRBJ2-2, with no clear D. The germline V and J ends were trimmed by 7 bases and 6 bases, with 3 bases remaining between them. This CDR3 has 9 residues. Germline assignment: CDR1 DFQATT and CDR2 SNEGSKA (reference sequence). The CDR3 here is CSDSGELFF. As DNA, the CDR3 is TGCAGTGACTCCGGGGAGCTGTTTTTT.

The chain combines TRBV5-6 with TRBJ2-5, with D possibly matching TRBD2 (6 bases). V gave up 5 bases and J gave up 0 bases, with 20 bases separating them. This CDR3 contains 17 residues. Germline CDR1 SGHDT, CDR2 YYEEEE. The CDR3 DNA reads as TGTGCCAGCAGTCCGGGAGCCAGGGCTACGTACCAAGAGACCCAGTACTTC. This translates into CASSPGARATYQETQYF.

The chain couples TRBV9 to TRBJ2-1; TRBD2 is a possible D gene (6 bases). The CDR3 is 16 amino acids. V shed 3 bases and J shed 7 bases, with 20 bases lying between them. CDR1 is SGDLS, CDR2 YYNGEE, per germline. The CDR3 is CASSERNVVRGNEQFF. The CDR3 nucleotides read TGTGCCAGCAGCGAGCGGAACGTGGTTCGGGGGAATGAGCAGTTCTTC.

The V and J genes are TRBV7-6 and TRBJ1-3; a weak D match, TRBD1 (5 bases). The CDR3 consists of 19 residues. With 2 bases removed from V and 4 bases from J, the gap between germline ends came to 24 bases. Germline CDR1 is SGHVS and CDR2 is FNYEAQ. The CDR3 loop reads CASSLKIGWLAGSGNTIYF. The DNA of the CDR3 is TGTGCCAGCAGCTTAAAAATAGGATGGTTGGCAGGGTCCGGAAACACCATATATTTT.